One and the same sample provided the 19 T cell receptor beta chains below, sequenced in a study of cytomegalovirus exposure and HLA in healthy donors. Both 60 Vbeta primers and 13 Jbeta primers went into the PCR. The method was immunoSEQ multiplex PCR; TCRdb's version includes in-frame clones alone and lacks a portion of them. Found here are 150,000 to 200,000 clones, around 74% of them singletons; the top ten hold around 2.1%. What was sequenced was PBMCs. The source is a female donor in good health and CMV-seronegative.

In this sample, this clone turned up a few times. The chain joins TRBV19 to TRBJ1-1; D might be TRBD1 (6 bases). Trimming took off 4 bases at V and 2 bases at J, with 17 bases between the two ends. The germline gives CDR1 LNHDA, CDR2 SQIVND (reference sequence). CDR3 length equals 16 residues. The CDR3 coding sequence is TGTGCCAGTAGTAATTTCGCGGGGGGCGATAACACTGAAGCTTTCTTT. Translated: CASSNFAGGDNTEAFF.

This rearrangement joins TRBV7-9 to TRBJ1-1; D not certain. Germline V gene sequence: CDR1 SEHNR, CDR2 FQNEAQ (reference sequence). This CDR3 comprises 15 residues. The V and J ends lost 0 bases and 2 bases respectively, with 10 bases between them. This chain's CDR3 is CASSLALSANTEAFF. The DNA of the CDR3 is TGTGCCAGCAGCTTAGCGCTCAGCGCCAACACTGAAGCTTTCTTT.

With respect to this clone: The same CDR3 arises from other DNA sequences in this sample as well. The chain has TRBV1 and TRBJ2-7; the table's D call, TRBD2, was not checked against the DNA. TRBV1 corresponds to a pseudogene. This CDR3 has 17 amino acids. CDR3 bases: TGCACCAGCAGCCAAGAAAGCCCGGGACTAGCGGGGTACGAGCAGTACTTC. Its protein product is CTSSQESPGLAGYEQYF.

This clone was observed a single time. V usage is TRBV27 and J usage is TRBJ2-7; 10 bases agree with TRBD2. Germline assignment: CDR1 MNHEY and CDR2 SMNVEV (reference sequence). This CDR3 contains 14 residues. The V and J ends lost 7 bases and 6 bases, in that order; junction bases with no gene match: 9. In nucleotides, the CDR3 is TGTGCCAGCACCGACCCGGGACTAGCGAGCGAGCAGTACTTC. The encoded protein is CASTDPGLASEQYF.

The chain employs TRBV7-8 and TRBJ1-5; a weak D match, TRBD1 (5 bases). This CDR3 spans 16 amino acids. Germline CDR1 and CDR2: SGHVS and FQNEAQ. Trimming took off 2 bases at V and 2 bases at J, with 13 bases between the two ends. In DNA, the CDR3 is TGTGCCAGCAGCTTATCACAAGGGGCTCGCAATCAGCCCCAGCATTTT. Encoded protein: CASSLSQGARNQPQHF.

The chain recombines TRBV30 with TRBJ2-5; maybe TRBD2 (6 bases). In germline, CDR1 is GTSNPN, CDR2 SVGIG (reference sequence). The length of the CDR3 is 13 residues. The V end lost 4 bases, the J end lost 2 bases, and 11 bases lay between the germline ends. DNA of the CDR3: TGTGCCTGGAATCCGGGACTGCAAGAGACCCAGTACTTC. It specifies CAWNPGLQETQYF.

A single count supports this clone. The chain employs TRBV6-6 and TRBJ2-1, with a weak D call TRBD1 (6 bases). CDR3 length: 12 residues. Germline loops: CDR1 MNHNY, CDR2 SVGAGI (reference sequence). V was pared by 6 bases and J by 5 bases, with 8 bases between. In DNA form, the CDR3 reads TGTGCCAGCAGCCCAGGGGACAATGAGCAGTTCTTC. Its translation is CASSPGDNEQFF.

V gene TRBV5-4 combines with J gene TRBJ2-7; 10 bases align to TRBD1. V lost 0 bases, J lost 6 bases, and 9 bases stayed unmatched. This CDR3 comprises 16 residues. CDR1 and CDR2 (germline): SGHNT, YYREEE (reference sequence). The CDR3 DNA is TGTGCCAGCAGCTTGGGACCCGGGACAGGGGACGGCGAGCAGTACTTC. This encodes CASSLGPGTGDGEQYF.

The rearrangement links TRBV4-1 to TRBJ1-5; no clear D gene. Deletions cut 1 base from V and 1 base from J, with 17 bases between. The CDR3 has 18 amino acids. Germline assignment: CDR1 MGHRA and CDR2 YSYEKL. The CDR3 region is CASSQGSAGSRSNQPQHF. The CDR3 DNA is TGCGCCAGCAGCCAAGGAAGCGCGGGCTCCCGAAGCAATCAGCCCCAGCATTTT.

This chain uses TRBV7-8 with TRBJ1-5; 7 nucleotides line up with TRBD1. The J segment lost 6 bases and the V segment lost 4 bases, leaving 6 bases of the junction unmatched. CDR3 length: 14 residues. CDR1 SGHVS and CDR2 FQNEAQ come from the germline V gene. CDR3 in DNA: TGTGCCAGCAGCTCTTCAGGGGGTAGTCAGCCCCAGCATTTT. Its translation is CASSSSGGSQPQHF. The complete variable domain, with remaining parts taken from reference TRBV7-8 and TRBJ1-5, reads GAGVSQSPRYKVAKRGQDVALRCDPISGHVSLFWYQQALGQGPEFLTYFQNEAQLDKSGLPSDRFFAERPEGSVSTLKIQRTQQEDSAVYLCASSSSGGSQPQHFGDGTRLSIL.

To note about this clone: This same CDR3 is encoded by further DNA sequences in the sample. The chain couples TRBV9 to TRBJ1-1; D unresolved. Germline CDR1 and CDR2: SGDLS and YYNGEE. The CDR3 is made up of 14 amino acids. V was trimmed by 0 bases and J by 6 bases, leaving 12 bases between them. The DNA of the CDR3 is TGTGCCAGCAGCGTAGAATATGGCAGTCCTGAAGCTTTCTTT. This encodes CASSVEYGSPEAFF.

The V call is TRBV19, the J call TRBJ1-6; 9 bases map to TRBD1. The CDR3 is 16 residues long. Germline values: CDR1 LNHDA, CDR2 SQIVND (reference sequence). The V gene end was trimmed by 9 bases and the J gene end by 5 bases; junction bases not matched to a gene: 11. CDR3 protein: CASHNRDRVDNSPLHF. CDR3 DNA: TGTGCCAGCCACAACCGGGACAGGGTGGATAATTCACCCCTCCACTTT.

The gene calls are TRBV7-9 and TRBJ1-5; a possible D gene is TRBD1 (6 bases). This CDR3 contains 14 residues. The germline V gene has CDR1 SEHNR and CDR2 FQNEAQ (reference sequence). The V end lost 3 bases, the J end lost 0 bases, and 6 bases lay between the germline ends. The CDR3 spells CASSLDSSNQPQHF. The CDR3 DNA reads as TGTGCCAGCAGCTTGGACAGTAGCAATCAGCCCCAGCATTTT. Using reference TRBV7-9 and TRBJ1-5 for the parts outside the CDR3, the full variable domain is DTGVSQNPRHKITKRGQNVTFRCDPISEHNRLYWYRQTLGQGPEFLTYFQNEAQLEKSRLLSDRFSAERPKGSFSTLEIQRTEQGDSAMYLCASSLDSSNQPQHFGDGTRLSIL.

This clone was recorded a few times. The genes are TRBV5-1 and TRBJ2-1; 7 positions agree with TRBD2. Trimming removed 1 base from V and 0 bases from J; junction bases left unmatched: 1. The CDR3 spans 15 residues. CDR1 and CDR2 (germline): SGHRS, YFSETQ. The CDR3 sequence is CASSLLAVSYNEQFF. The CDR3 DNA sequence: TGCGCCAGCAGCTTGCTAGCGGTCTCCTACAATGAGCAGTTCTTC. The whole variable domain, filled in from reference TRBV5-1 and TRBJ2-1, reads KAGVTQTPRYLIKTRGQQVTLSCSPISGHRSVSWYQQTPGQGLQFLFEYFSETQRNKGNFPGRFSGRQFSNSRSEMNVSTLELGDSALYLCASSLLAVSYNEQFFGPGTRLTVL.

The chain links TRBV28 to TRBJ1-6, with 9 bases aligning to TRBD1. V shed 4 bases and J 10 bases; nucleotides not matched to a gene: 5. The CDR3 is 14 residues long. Looked up from germline, CDR1 is MDHEN and CDR2 is SYDVKM. The CDR3: CASSSTGGRSPLHF. The CDR3 DNA follows: TGTGCCAGCAGTTCGACAGGGGGTCGGTCACCCCTCCACTTT.

The chain combines TRBV6-5 with TRBJ2-1; the D gene is possibly TRBD2 (5 bases). The V end lost 0 bases, the J end lost 4 bases, and 13 bases lay between the germline ends. The length of the CDR3 is 16 residues. Germline CDR1 and CDR2: MNHEY and SVGAGI. CDR3 region: CASSYSSGVTYNEQFF. In nucleotides, the CDR3 is TGTGCCAGCAGTTACTCGAGCGGAGTAACTTACAATGAGCAGTTCTTC.

The chain uses TRBV10-2 and TRBJ2-3, with D tentatively TRBD1 (5 bases). With 1 base removed from V and 1 base from J, the gap between germline ends came to 12 bases. The germline gives CDR1 WSHSY, CDR2 SAAADI. The CDR3 is made up of 16 amino acids. The CDR3 sequence: CASSEYRGWGTDTQYF. In nucleotides, the CDR3 is TGCGCCAGCAGTGAGTATAGGGGTTGGGGCACAGATACGCAGTATTTT.

This clone was seen only a few times. The chain links TRBV6-5 to TRBJ2-5, with TRBD1 matching over 11 bases. This CDR3 is 14 amino acids long. Germline loops: CDR1 MNHEY, CDR2 SVGAGI. The ends lost 2 bases at V and 4 bases at J; junction bases unmatched: 0. This CDR3 is CASSYGTGGETQYF. For the CDR3, the DNA is TGTGCCAGCAGTTACGGGACAGGGGGAGAGACCCAGTACTTC.

The rearrangement uses TRBV5-6 and TRBJ2-1, with 10 bases lining up with TRBD1. Per the germline V gene, CDR1 is SGHDT and CDR2 is YYEEEE. The CDR3 runs 17 residues. V lost 0 bases to trimming and J lost 1 base; unmatched junction nucleotides: 4. CDR3: CASSLVRQGASYNEQFF. CDR3 bases: TGTGCCAGCAGCTTGGTACGACAGGGGGCATCCTACAATGAGCAGTTCTTC.